This T cell receptor beta chain was sequenced for a study of identifying expanded T cells in peripheral blood. Study outcomes and limitations: Variance in clone template counts between roughly two-week samples significantly increased with total template count across all healthy donors.

Comment on this clone: Its antigen is undetermined.

Sequencing used immunoSEQ multiplex PCR; TCRdb keeps in-frame clones, though not all of them. Here the sample spans about 100,000 clones, roughly 86% being singletons. The sample comprised blood. The clonotype comes from a person aged 18 to 70 in good health.

The CDR3: CAISESWSNQPQHF. The CDR3 DNA reads as TGTGCCATCAGTGAGTCGTGGAGCAATCAGCCCCAGCATTTT. V usage is TRBV10-3 and J usage is TRBJ1-5, with D hard to call. Germline V lookup: CDR1 ENHRY, CDR2 SYGVKD. V lost 0 bases to trimming and J lost 1 base, with 4 bases between them. The CDR3 loop spans 14 amino acids.